The subject of this entry is one T cell receptor beta chain. Its antigen is not identified. The data belong to a study of blood T cells in healthy people across ages. Researchers collected about 9.1 milliliters of peripheral blood from every single donor. Through a sample-barcoded 5' primer and a J-beta primer mix, a second PCR was run for roughly 6 to 11 cycles. TCRdb fed the 5' RACE reads into MiXCR, producing one record per CDR3 protein. The profile covers approximately 760,000 distinct CDR3 sequences, with approximately 25% appearing a single time and under 9.5% taken by the ten largest. Germline assignment: CDR1 SGHVS and CDR2 FNYEAQ. Between the trimmed V and J ends, which lost 3 bases and 2 bases, there was a span of 13 bases. The CDR3 sequence is 15 residues long. General study results and limits: There were more naive CD4+ cells and higher diversity in long-lived donors than in aged donors.

In addition, the sample was reused for a study of T cells of mothers and their children. From that second work: Three healthy Caucasian mothers served as donors, and their six children did as well. RNA was extracted, and all of it went into cDNA synthesis at around 1.4 ug per 15 ul.

Source material: blood. The V gene is TRBV7-6, the J gene TRBJ2-5; possible D gene TRBD1, 7 bases. This clonotype was sampled from a boy aged 5-17 years in good health. CDR3 residues: CASSFQGGQQETQYF. DNA of the CDR3: TGTGCCAGCAGCTTCCAGGGGGGACAGCAAGAGACCCAGTACTTC. The variable domain in full, with the rest retrieved from reference TRBV7-6 and TRBJ2-5, is GAGVSQSPRYKVTKRGQDVALRCDPISGHVSLYWYRQALGQGPEFLTYFNYEAQQDKSGLPNDRFSAERPEGSISTLTIQRTEQRDSAMYRCASSFQGGQQETQYFGPGTRLLVL.